This entry lists 14 T cell receptor beta chains sequenced from one sample in a study of blood T cell repertoires in COVID-19. Libraries were prepared by immunoSEQ multiplex PCR; TCRdb keeps only in-frame clonotypes and omits some of them. The sample yields approximately 150,000 clones, about 81% seen once. The sample taken for sequencing was PBMCs or T cells enriched from blood (not recorded which). These TCRs come from a middle-aged man with acute COVID-19.

This chain links TRBV7-3 with TRBJ2-1; 7 bases match TRBD1. Germline lookup yields CDR1 SGHTA and CDR2 FQGTGA. The CDR3 is 13 amino acids. The V gene end was trimmed by 4 bases and the J gene end by 5 bases; junction bases not matched to a gene: 2. The CDR3 here is CASSSTGHNEQFF. The DNA of the CDR3 is TGTGCCAGCAGCTCGACAGGGCACAATGAGCAGTTCTTC.

The J gene is TRBJ1-4, the V gene TRBV3-1 (or the pseudogene TRBV3-2), with a weak D call TRBD1 (5 bases). V was trimmed by 5 bases and J by 5 bases, leaving 15 bases between them. Looked up from germline, CDR1 is LGHDT and CDR2 is YNNKEL (reference sequence). The CDR3 contains 15 residues. CDR3 sequence: CASSLVGGPNEKLFF. As DNA, the CDR3 is TGTGCCAGCAGCTTGGTCGGGGGTCCGAATGAAAAACTGTTTTTT.

This chain uses TRBV25-1 with TRBJ2-7; D is possibly TRBD1 (5 bases). CDR1 and CDR2 (germline): MGHDK, SYGVNS. The CDR3 sequence is 14 residues long. The V and J ends lost 3 bases and 8 bases respectively, with 17 bases between them. This CDR3 reads CASSDSVITGQQYF. The CDR3, as DNA: TGTGCCAGCAGTGATTCGGTTATTACAGGACAGCAGTACTTC.

This chain connects TRBV7-8 to TRBJ2-1; a possible D gene is TRBD2 (6 bases). The CDR3 has 17 amino acids. Germline V CDR1 and CDR2: SGHVS, FQNEAQ. Trimming shortened V by 3 bases and J by 8 bases, and 23 bases separated the two germline ends. The DNA for the CDR3 is TGTGCCAGCAGCTTCTGGCCGAAAACGGGAGAGTGCCATGAGCAGTTCTTC. It translates to CASSFWPKTGECHEQFF.

V usage is TRBV6-9 and J usage is TRBJ1-2; 8 nucleotides match TRBD1. The V and J ends lost 2 bases and 6 bases, in that order; junction bases with no gene match: 8. Germline loops: CDR1 MNHGY, CDR2 SVAAGI. The CDR3 loop spans 15 amino acids. The CDR3 DNA is TGTGCCAGCAGTTATCCTTCGGACAGGGAGGATGGCTACACCTTC. Residues: CASSYPSDREDGYTF.

The chain carries TRBV7-9 and TRBJ1-1, with D perhaps matching TRBD1 (6 bases). The germline V and J ends were trimmed by 4 bases and 2 bases, with 11 bases remaining between them. The CDR3 sequence is 14 residues long. Germline CDR1 is SEHNR and CDR2 is FQNEAQ (reference sequence). CDR3 sequence: CASSSGTPNTEAFF. The DNA of the CDR3 is TGTGCCAGCAGCTCCGGGACACCAAACACTGAAGCTTTCTTT.

This chain joins TRBV11-3 and TRBJ1-6; D is unclear. V lost 5 bases, J lost 7 bases, and 9 bases lay in between. The CDR3 totals 13 residues. Germline V gene sequence: CDR1 SGHNT, CDR2 YENEEA. As DNA, the CDR3 is TGTGCCAGCAGCCGGAGGCTCAATTCACCCCTCCACTTT. Amino acids: CASSRRLNSPLHF.

V is TRBV24-1 and J is TRBJ2-3; 8 nucleotides align to TRBD2. CDR3 size: 15 residues. V lost 6 bases to trimming and J lost 2 bases; unmatched junction nucleotides: 6. Germline V gene lookup returns CDR1 KGHDR and CDR2 SFDVKD. In DNA form, the CDR3 reads TGTGCCACCAGTCGGAGCGGGAGCATCACAGATACGCAGTATTTT. As protein: CATSRSGSITDTQYF.

The rearrangement uses TRBV4-1 and TRBJ2-6, with a weak D call TRBD1 (5 bases). V lost 0 bases to trimming and J lost 0 bases, with 15 bases between them. From germline, CDR1 is MGHRA and CDR2 YSYEKL. CDR3 length: 19 amino acids. CDR3 in amino acids: CASSQDWWGAYSGANVLTF. The CDR3 DNA is TGCGCCAGCAGCCAAGATTGGTGGGGCGCTTACTCTGGGGCCAACGTCCTGACTTTC.

The chain has TRBV12-3 or TRBV12-4 and TRBJ1-2; 10 positions agree with TRBD1. The CDR3 spans 13 residues. With V trimmed by 8 bases and J by 3 bases, 3 bases remained unmatched. The CDR3 sequence is CASQGQGDYGYTF. The CDR3 region has the DNA TGTGCCAGCCAAGGACAGGGGGACTATGGCTACACCTTC.

The CDR3 DNA is TGTGCCAGCAGCGTAACAGGGGATACCAACTATGGCTACACCTTC. Translation: CASSVTGDTNYGYTF. The chain is built from TRBV9 and TRBJ1-2; 7 bases fit TRBD1. The germline CDR1 and CDR2 sequences are SGDLS and YYNGEE. Trimming took 1 base from V and 2 from J; bases not matched to a gene: 5. The CDR3 has 15 amino acids.

There are a few counts of this clone. This chain joins TRBV7-2 and TRBJ2-5, with D perhaps matching TRBD1 (5 bases). V lost 1 base and J 5 bases, leaving 8 bases between the germline ends. This CDR3 region has 13 residues. Germline V gene data show CDR1 as SGHTA and CDR2 as FQGNSA. CDR3 residues: CASSLGQTETQYF. As DNA, the CDR3 is TGTGCCAGCAGCTTAGGACAGACGGAGACCCAGTACTTC.

The J gene is TRBJ2-1, the V gene TRBV7-2; a weak D match, TRBD2 (6 bases). Germline V lookup: CDR1 SGHTA, CDR2 FQGNSA. The V gene lost 2 bases and the J gene lost 7 bases, with 9 bases spanning the gap. The length of the CDR3 is 13 residues. CDR3 nucleotide sequence: TGTGCCAGCAGCTTAACTAGCTCGAATGAGCAGTTCTTC. Its protein is CASSLTSSNEQFF.

The chain combines TRBV7-9 with TRBJ2-5; no firm D call. Looked up from germline, CDR1 is SEHNR and CDR2 is FQNEAQ (reference sequence). The CDR3 sequence is 12 residues long. The ends were cut back, 2 bases at V and 3 bases at J, with 4 bases in the middle. The chain's CDR3 is CASSLQEETQYF. The CDR3 nucleotides are TGTGCCAGCAGCTTACAGGAAGAGACCCAGTACTTC.